Presented here are 4 T cell receptor beta chains from one specimen sequenced in a study of T-cell reconstitution after alpha-beta-depleted transplantation in children. Construction of the TCRbeta library involved unique molecular identifiers. In TCRdb, the PCR reads were re-called with MiXCR into one record per CDR3 protein. This table holds under 450,000 distinct CDR3 sequences, 10% to 15% found once. The sample was PBMCs, taken from the stem cell graft. These receptors all come from a human donor who donated a stem cell graft to a child with Fanconi anemia.

This clonotype was counted many times. CDR3 amino acids: CSASNPANNEQFF. The CDR3 region has the DNA TGCAGTGCTAGTAACCCAGCTAACAATGAGCAGTTCTTC. The J gene is TRBJ2-1, the V gene TRBV20-1, with unresolved D. V shed 3 bases and J shed 5 bases, with 11 bases lying between them. CDR1 is DFQATT, CDR2 SNEGSKA, per germline (reference sequence). This CDR3 region has 13 residues.

This clonotype was seen a few times. The V call is TRBV12-3 or TRBV12-4, the J call TRBJ1-1; D not certain. Trimming removed 6 bases from V and 1 base from J, with 9 bases in between. The CDR3 has 13 residues. The CDR3 DNA reads TGTGCCAGCAGGAACGGAGGGAACACTGAAGCTTTCTTT. Protein product: CASRNGGNTEAFF.

This clonotype was seen a few times. The chain combines TRBV10-3 with TRBJ1-2, with D uncertain. V dropped 10 bases and J dropped 5 bases, with 17 bases sitting between them. Germline V gene data show CDR1 as ENHRY and CDR2 as SYGVKD. The CDR3 spans 13 residues. In nucleotides, the CDR3 is TGTGCCACCCAAGCAGGCGACTCTTATGGCTACACCTTC. Protein product: CATQAGDSYGYTF.

The chain couples TRBV5-1 to TRBJ2-3; TRBD1 agrees at 10 bases. Losses at the gene ends were 4 bases for V and 6 bases for J; bases not matched to a gene: 5. The CDR3 is made up of 14 amino acids. Per the germline V gene, CDR1 is SGHRS and CDR2 is YFSETQ. Here the CDR3 DNA reads TGCGCCAGCAGCCACGGGACAGGGGACGATACGCAGTATTTT. This sequence encodes CASSHGTGDDTQYF. Using reference TRBV5-1 and TRBJ2-3 for the parts outside the CDR3, the full variable domain is KAGVTQTPRYLIKTRGQQVTLSCSPISGHRSVSWYQQTPGQGLQFLFEYFSETQRNKGNFPGRFSGRQFSNSRSEMNVSTLELGDSALYLCASSHGTGDDTQYFGPGTRLTVL.